These 26 T cell receptor beta chains were sequenced from one sample in a study of blood T cells in healthy people across ages. A second PCR of 7 to 11 cycles used a sample-barcoded 5' primer and a J-beta primer mix. MiXCR, run by TCRdb on the 5' RACE reads, gives a single entry per CDR3 protein. There are more than 900,000 distinct CDR3 sequences in the sample; roughly 28% occur only once, and 10% lies in the top ten. Separately, the same data were catalogued under a study of T cells of mothers and their children.

Sequencing was carried out using blood. These TCRs come from a woman between 40 and 50 years old in good health.

This clonotype was seen ten or more times. This chain uses TRBV6-5 with TRBJ2-3; D call uncertain. Per germline, CDR1 MNHEY and CDR2 SVGAGI. The CDR3 totals 14 residues. Trimming removed 0 bases from V and 3 bases from J, with 7 bases in between. CDR3 bases: TGTGCCAGCAGTTACTCGACTGGGACAGATACGCAGTATTTT. Its translation: CASSYSTGTDTQYF.

This clonotype was counted once. The rearrangement links TRBV7-8 to TRBJ1-5, with TRBD1 matching over 7 bases. V lost 5 bases and J lost 4; bases outside the gene matches: 11. CDR1 SGHVS and CDR2 FQNEAQ come from the germline V gene. The CDR3 is made up of 16 amino acids. The CDR3 DNA reads as TGTGCCAGCAGCAAGGGGCAGGGACAGCTTAATCAGCCCCAGCATTTT. It is translated as CASSKGQGQLNQPQHF.

This clonotype was found a few times. The gene calls are TRBV5-1 and TRBJ2-3; TRBD2 matches 7 bases. Germline values: CDR1 SGHRS, CDR2 YFSETQ. V lost 4 bases to trimming and J lost 5 bases; unmatched junction nucleotides: 7. There are 14 residues in the CDR3. CDR3 coding DNA: TGCGCCAGCAGCCCTCTCGAGCGGGAAGATACGCAGTATTTT. Translation: CASSPLEREDTQYF.

This clonotype was counted ten times or more. The chain uses TRBV9 and TRBJ2-1; 7 positions agree with TRBD2. The CDR3 is 16 amino acids. V lost 3 bases, J lost 0 bases, and 6 bases stayed unmatched. CDR1 is SGDLS and CDR2 is YYNGEE in the germline V gene. CDR3 sequence: CASSAPGGDSYNEQFF. The CDR3 DNA reads as TGTGCCAGCAGCGCCCCTGGGGGGGACTCCTACAATGAGCAGTTCTTC.

The table lists this clonotype with a few counts. The V gene is TRBV6-2 or TRBV6-3, the J gene TRBJ2-5; D may be TRBD1 or TRBD2 (5 bases each). The end of the DNA fits TRBJ2-7 better, so the J call may be wrong. The CDR3 contains 16 residues. Germline CDR1 reads MNHEY; CDR2 reads SVGEGT. CDR3 region: CASSYPRWQGDYEQYF. CDR3 DNA: TGTGCCAGCAGTTACCCCAGGTGGCAGGGAGACTACGAGCAGTACTTC.

CDR3 bases: TGTGCCATCAGTGAGTCTGAAAAGCCCCAGCATTTT. Translated, it gives CAISESEKPQHF. The chain is built from TRBV10-3 and TRBJ1-5; no reliable D call. Trimming pared 0 bases from V and 8 bases from J, leaving 5 bases between. The germline V gene encodes CDR1 ENHRY and CDR2 SYGVKD. The CDR3 consists of 12 residues.

The J gene is TRBJ1-1, the V gene TRBV7-9; 7 positions match TRBD1. V dropped 4 bases and J dropped 1; count of bases not matched to a gene: 3. The CDR3 loop spans 14 amino acids. The germline V gene encodes CDR1 SEHNR and CDR2 FQNEAQ (reference sequence). The CDR3 nucleotides read TGTGCCAGCAGCTCTTGGGACAGGAACACTGAAGCTTTCTTT. Translated, it gives CASSSWDRNTEAFF. Supplemented by reference TRBV7-9 and TRBJ1-1, the full variable domain reads DTGVSQNPRHKITKRGQNVTFRCDPISEHNRLYWYRQTLGQGPEFLTYFQNEAQLEKSRLLSDRFSAERPKGSFSTLEIQRTEQGDSAMYLCASSSWDRNTEAFFGQGTRLTVV.

A remark on this clonotype: One base away lies a much larger clone, so this may be a sequencing read error. The chain is built from TRBV20-1 and TRBJ2-7; tentative D call: TRBD1 (6 bases). With 1 base removed from V and 3 bases from J, the gap between germline ends came to 16 bases. CDR3 length equals 15 residues. Germline CDR1 DFQATT, CDR2 SNEGSKA (reference sequence). In DNA, the CDR3 is TGCAGTGCTAGAGGGACAGCCTTACGGGGCTACGAGCAGTACTTC. Its translation: CSARGTALRGYEQYF.

The sample holds a few counts of this clonotype. The V gene is TRBV5-1, the J gene TRBJ1-2; D unresolved. The V end was cut by 0 bases, the J end by 8 bases, with 11 bases between. CDR3 size: 13 residues. Germline V gene data show CDR1 as SGHRS and CDR2 as YFSETQ. CDR3 loop: CASSLDARQGYTF. In nucleotides, the CDR3 is TGCGCCAGCAGCTTGGACGCTCGTCAAGGCTACACCTTC.

The chain joins TRBV7-3 to TRBJ2-3, with 8 bases matching TRBD1. The junction had 5 bases not matched to a gene; V was cut back by 5 bases and J by 4 bases. Germline V gene data show CDR1 as SGHTA and CDR2 as FQGTGA. This CDR3 is built from 14 residues. In DNA form, the CDR3 reads TGTGCCAGCAGCCGCGGACAGGGTTCAGATACGCAGTATTTT. It translates to CASSRGQGSDTQYF.

This chain links TRBV19 with TRBJ1-1, with D possibly matching TRBD1 (5 bases). Trimming took off 0 bases at V and 6 bases at J, with 14 bases between the two ends. The germline CDR1 and CDR2 sequences are LNHDA and SQIVND (reference sequence). The CDR3 spans 15 residues. CDR3 DNA: TGTGCCAGTAGTATAGATGCAGGGTTTTCTGCTGAAGCTTTCTTT. Its translation: CASSIDAGFSAEAFF.

The gene calls are TRBV10-3 and TRBJ2-4; D remains unclear. The J call is in doubt because the DNA end fits TRBJ2-7 better. CDR3 length: 13 residues. Germline-derived CDR1 and CDR2 are ENHRY and SYGVKD. CDR3 DNA sequence: TGTGCCATCACGGAAAGTGGAAACTACGAGCAGTACTTC. This codes for CAITESGNYEQYF.

Written as DNA, the CDR3 is TGTGCCAGCAGCCGCGACAGGGATGGTGCGAAACTGTTTTTT. Translating it yields CASSRDRDGAKLFF. V is TRBV3-1 and J is TRBJ1-4, with TRBD1 matching over 7 bases. CDR3 length: 14 residues. Germline assignment: CDR1 LGHDT and CDR2 YNNKEL (reference sequence). V lost 4 bases, J lost 11 bases, and 10 bases stayed unmatched.

This chain links TRBV6-2 or TRBV6-3 with TRBJ1-1; TRBD1 agrees at 11 bases. The CDR3 covers 14 residues. The V and J ends lost 6 bases and 5 bases, in that order; junction bases with no gene match: 5. CDR1 and CDR2 (germline): MNHEY, SVGEGT. The CDR3 sequence: CASRDRGRRTEAFF. The CDR3, as DNA: TGTGCCAGCAGGGACAGGGGGCGTCGGACTGAAGCTTTCTTT.

In this sample, this clonotype turned up many times. V and J are TRBV11-1 and TRBJ2-7, with 8 bases that match TRBD1. V lost 6 bases and J lost 6; bases outside the gene matches: 13. Germline V gene sequence: CDR1 SGHAT, CDR2 FQDESV (reference sequence). The length of the CDR3 is 15 residues. For the CDR3, the DNA is TGTGCCAGCAGTTTTGGGGACAGGCGTAAGGTCGAGCAGTACTTC. This encodes CASSFGDRRKVEQYF.

This rearrangement joins TRBV20-1 to TRBJ2-5, with D tentatively TRBD1 (6 bases). Matching the DNA end better, TRBJ2-7 makes the J call doubtful. The germline V gene has CDR1 DFQATT and CDR2 SNEGSKA (reference sequence). The length of the CDR3 is 14 residues. CDR3 coding DNA: TGCAGTGCTAGACAAACAGGGTTGGGCTACGAGCAGTACTTC. Amino acids: CSARQTGLGYEQYF.

This clonotype was counted between two and nine times. The V call is TRBV7-2, the J call TRBJ1-4, with 7 bases fitting TRBD1. The V segment lost 0 bases and the J segment 14 bases; nucleotides outside the gene matches: 9. The CDR3 runs 14 residues. CDR1 SGHTA and CDR2 FQGNSA come from the germline V gene. CDR3 nucleotides: TGTGCCAGCAGCTTAGCGGTGGGACAGCCAGCCCTGTTTTTT. Its protein is CASSLAVGQPALFF. Drawing the rest from reference TRBV7-2 and TRBJ1-4, the complete variable domain is GAGVSQSPSNKVTEKGKDVELRCDPISGHTALYWYRQSLGQGLEFLIYFQGNSAPDKSGLPSDRFSAERTGGSVSTLTIQRTQQEDSAVYLCASSLAVGQPALFFGSGTQLSVL.

This clonotype was found many times. This may come from a read error, since a much larger clone is one base off. The J gene is TRBJ2-5, the V gene TRBV24-1; D may correspond to TRBD1 or TRBD2 (6 bases each). V shed 1 base and J shed 11 bases, with 16 bases lying between them. Germline values: CDR1 KGHDR, CDR2 SFDVKD. The length of the CDR3 is 14 residues. Here the CDR3 DNA reads TGTGCCACCAGTGATTTTACCGGGGGCAATGAGCAGTACTTC. Amino acid sequence: CATSDFTGGNEQYF.

This clonotype was detected ten times or more. This chain connects TRBV28 to TRBJ2-7, with a weak D call TRBD2 (6 bases). The CDR3 consists of 12 residues. Trimming took off 5 bases at V and 4 bases at J, with 9 bases between the two ends. The V gene's germline CDR1 is MDHEN and CDR2 SYDVKM. The DNA for the CDR3 is TGTGCCAGCAGTGGGGGGAAGTACGAGCAGTACTTC. Amino acids: CASSGGKYEQYF.

The rearrangement links TRBV6-6 to TRBJ1-6; 9 nucleotides agree with TRBD1. The CDR3 extends over 19 amino acids. Germline V lookup: CDR1 MNHNY, CDR2 SVGAGI (reference sequence). V trimming: 0 bases; J trimming: 6 bases; junction bases outside the gene matches: 12. The CDR3 reads CASSYSTGTGGAGNSPLHF. The CDR3 DNA sequence: TGTGCCAGCAGTTACTCGACCGGCACAGGGGGCGCCGGTAATTCACCCCTCCACTTT.

V is TRBV7-8 and J is TRBJ2-3, with 8 bases aligning to TRBD2. The CDR3 is 17 residues long. CDR1 SGHVS and CDR2 FQNEAQ come from the germline V gene. V gave up 0 bases and J gave up 0 bases; unmatched junction bases: 5. DNA of the CDR3: TGTGCCAGCAGCTTAGCTACGGCTAGCGGGAGCACAGATACGCAGTATTTT. Its translation: CASSLATASGSTDTQYF.

The rearrangement joins TRBV7-2 to TRBJ2-3, with TRBD2 identical over 12 bases. V lost 5 bases and J lost 6; bases outside the gene matches: 9. This CDR3 comprises 16 residues. CDR1 and CDR2 (germline): SGHTA, FQGNSA. DNA for the CDR3: TGTGCCAGCAGCCCAACTAGCGGGGGGTTCCAGGATACGCAGTATTTT. Translation gives CASSPTSGGFQDTQYF.

This clonotype was detected a few times. The genes are TRBV11-2 and TRBJ1-2; 8 bases match TRBD1. The CDR3 loop spans 14 amino acids. Germline V gene data show CDR1 as SGHAT and CDR2 as FQNNGV. V shed 2 bases, J shed 9 bases, and the junction held 8 bases outside the gene matches. This CDR3 reads CASSLIPQGASYTF. The CDR3 DNA reads as TGTGCCAGCAGCTTAATCCCTCAGGGGGCTAGCTACACCTTC.

This clonotype appeared many times. This chain joins TRBV10-3 and TRBJ1-2, with unresolved D. The CDR3 runs to 15 residues. Per germline, CDR1 ENHRY and CDR2 SYGVKD. V lost 0 bases and J lost 3, with 11 bases in between. CDR3 protein: CAISESPAGDYGYTF. CDR3 DNA: TGTGCCATCAGTGAGTCCCCTGCCGGAGACTATGGCTACACCTTC.

V is TRBV5-1 and J is TRBJ1-1; possibly TRBD1 for D (6 bases). The CDR3 spans 14 residues. CDR1 and CDR2 (germline): SGHRS, YFSETQ. Trimming removed 3 bases from V and 2 bases from J, with 11 bases in between. Here the CDR3 reads CASSWTARNTEAFF. The CDR3 DNA follows: TGCGCCAGCAGCTGGACAGCTAGAAACACTGAAGCTTTCTTT.

In this sample, this clonotype turned up a few times. The rearrangement uses TRBV25-1 and TRBJ2-7; tentatively, D is TRBD1 or TRBD2 (5 bases each). The CDR3 loop spans 15 amino acids. From germline, CDR1 is MGHDK and CDR2 SYGVNS. V was cut by 2 bases and J by 0 bases, with 11 bases left in between. The CDR3 reads CASSEPGTGSYEQYF. Written as DNA, the CDR3 is TGTGCCAGCAGTGAACCAGGGACGGGCTCCTACGAGCAGTACTTC.